Following are 12 T cell receptor beta chains from one sample sequenced in a study of human T cells and chemical hapten exposure. TCRdb re-analysed the RACE reads in MiXCR, keeping a single row per CDR3 protein. Of roughly 250,000 distinct CDR3 sequences listed, about 9% are singletons. As for time point: pre-sensitization, week 0. The treatment denotes: therapeutic diphenylcyclopropenone sensitization with weekly scalp DPC. The sequenced sample was whole blood, obtained in connection with sensitization to the hapten diphenylcyclopropenone (DPC). These receptors were obtained from a woman aged 40 to 49 with alopecia areata. Some clones in this sample may be carry-over from other donors' samples.

The chain uses TRBV9 and TRBJ2-7; D is unresolved. The V and J ends lost 0 bases and 2 bases respectively, with 18 bases between them. The CDR3 loop spans 17 amino acids. Per germline, CDR1 SGDLS and CDR2 YYNGEE. DNA for the CDR3: TGTGCCAGCAGCGTAGGCCCGAAGCGACCGAGCCCCTACGAGCAGTACTTC. Translating it yields CASSVGPKRPSPYEQYF. Variable domain in full (rest from reference TRBV9 and TRBJ2-7): DSGVTQTPKHLITATGQRVTLRCSPRSGDLSVYWYQQSLDQGLQFLIQYYNGEERAKGNILERFSAQQFPDLHSELNLSSLELGDSALYFCASSVGPKRPSPYEQYFGPGTRLTVT.

This clonotype came up a few times. The V and J genes are TRBV10-3 and TRBJ1-1, with D possibly matching TRBD1 (6 bases). The CDR3 loop spans 14 amino acids. Germline V CDR1 and CDR2: ENHRY, SYGVKD. Trimming took off 8 bases at V and 0 bases at J, with 13 bases between the two ends. CDR3 DNA: TGTGCCATCGGCACCACAGGGTTGAACACTGAAGCTTTCTTT. Translated, it gives CAIGTTGLNTEAFF.

This chain joins TRBV20-1 and TRBJ1-5, with 10 positions matching TRBD1. Germline values: CDR1 DFQATT, CDR2 SNEGSKA (reference sequence). This CDR3 is 13 amino acids long. V lost 6 bases to trimming and J lost 5 bases; unmatched junction nucleotides: 4. As DNA, the CDR3 is TGCAGTGCGAGTGGGACAGGGGATCAGCCCCAGCATTTT. This gives the protein CSASGTGDQPQHF.

The V gene is TRBV20-1, the J gene TRBJ2-1; 9 positions agree with TRBD2. V shed 5 bases, J shed 4 bases, and the junction held 9 bases outside the gene matches. CDR1 DFQATT and CDR2 SNEGSKA come from the germline V gene (reference sequence). CDR3 length: 15 residues. Here the CDR3 reads CSAGIAGVPYNEQFF. The CDR3 DNA reads TGCAGTGCTGGAATAGCGGGAGTCCCATACAATGAGCAGTTCTTC.

This clonotype was seen repeatedly, ten times or more. This rearrangement joins TRBV27 to TRBJ2-7, with 8 bases fitting TRBD1. The V segment lost 9 bases and the J segment 4 bases; nucleotides outside the gene matches: 5. CDR1 is MNHEY and CDR2 is SMNVEV in the germline V gene (reference sequence). The CDR3 has 12 amino acids. Here the CDR3 DNA reads TGTGCCAGTAGGGGACAGGCGTACGAGCAGTACTTC. Its translation is CASRGQAYEQYF.

In its sample, this clonotype was seen many times. The chain recombines TRBV4-1 with TRBJ2-3, with a tentative D call TRBD1 (5 bases). CDR3 length: 14 residues. The germline V gene has CDR1 MGHRA and CDR2 YSYEKL. V lost 1 base and J lost 5, with 10 bases in between. The CDR3 DNA follows: TGCGCCAGCAGCCAAGGGATCAGGGTAGATACGCAGTATTTT. Translation: CASSQGIRVDTQYF.

The V and J genes are TRBV7-2 and TRBJ2-3; 11 bases map to TRBD2. The V segment lost 3 bases and the J segment 3 bases; nucleotides outside the gene matches: 8. CDR1 and CDR2 from the germline V gene are SGHTA and FQGNSA. The CDR3 has 17 amino acids. The CDR3 bases are TGTGCCAGCAGCTTTCAGTCTAGCGGGAGGTTTACAGATACGCAGTATTTT. As protein: CASSFQSSGRFTDTQYF.

This clonotype was picked up many times. The chain is built from TRBV7-8 and TRBJ2-7, with TRBD1 matching 8 bases. Germline V gives CDR1 SGHVS, CDR2 FQNEAQ. The trim removed 6 bases at V and 7 bases at J, leaving 11 bases unmatched. There are 14 residues in the CDR3. The CDR3 bases are TGTGCCAGCAGTTTATGGTCCCAGGGGGCGGAGCAGTACTTC. Protein product: CASSLWSQGAEQYF.

This chain connects TRBV29-1 to TRBJ2-5; D perhaps matches TRBD2 (6 bases). The length of the CDR3 is 12 residues. V shed 8 bases and J shed 5 bases, with 15 bases lying between them. CDR1 SQVTM and CDR2 ANQGSEA come from the germline V gene. Here the CDR3 DNA reads TGCAGCACTGGAGGGCCGCGGGAGACCCAGTACTTC. This codes for CSTGGPRETQYF.

The chain carries TRBV29-1 and TRBJ2-7; 8 bases map to TRBD1. This CDR3 is 13 amino acids long. The J segment lost 2 bases and the V segment lost 6 bases, leaving 6 bases of the junction unmatched. Per the germline V gene, CDR1 is SQVTM and CDR2 is ANQGSEA. CDR3 sequence: CSVEGQATYEQYF. DNA for the CDR3: TGCAGCGTGGAGGGACAGGCCACCTACGAGCAGTACTTC.

This clonotype occurred a few times. The chain links TRBV28 to TRBJ2-7; 13 bases match TRBD2. The length of the CDR3 is 16 residues. Unmatched junction bases numbered 9, after V lost 5 bases and J lost 5 bases. CDR1 and CDR2 from the germline V gene are MDHEN and SYDVKM. The CDR3 DNA reads TGTGCCAGCAGTGACCCCCGGACTAGCGGGAGTCACGAGCAGTACTTC. It specifies CASSDPRTSGSHEQYF.

This clonotype was counted between two and nine times. The V gene is TRBV29-1, the J gene TRBJ2-3; D unresolved. The CDR3 is 14 amino acids. Germline values: CDR1 SQVTM, CDR2 ANQGSEA. V was shortened by 4 bases and J by 0 bases, with 11 bases between the two germline ends. The DNA for the CDR3 is TGCAGCGTTGCCAGGACCTCTAGCACAGATACGCAGTATTTT. Amino acid sequence: CSVARTSSTDTQYF.